This T cell receptor (beta chain) was documented in a study of cytomegalovirus exposure and HLA in healthy donors. About the study: From about 179 million T cells, an earlier analysis saw approximately 110 million unique TCR beta sequences. Findings and limits, study-wide: HLA-A and HLA-B allele assignments for most subjects were reportedly predicted accurately using TCR beta sequences.

It was with 60 Vbeta and 13 Jbeta primers that the PCR ran. Measured with immunoSEQ multiplex PCR; TCRdb has only the in-frame clones, and not every one. Counted here are 74,000 or so clones, 77% occurring once; the ten biggest clones make up around 3.1%. In nominal health when sampled, donors likely had unrecorded immune exposures nonetheless. Turning to this clone: Antigen: not known.

CDR3 size: 15 residues. The germline V gene encodes CDR1 SGHRS and CDR2 YFSETQ. Unmatched junction bases numbered 7, after V lost 4 bases and J lost 6 bases. Material for sequencing was PBMCs. The origin of this receptor is a man aged 45-65 years in good health and CMV-seropositive. The chain carries TRBV5-1 and TRBJ2-1; 10 bases fit TRBD1. For the CDR3, the DNA is TGCGCCAGCAGCGTCGAGGGACAGGGGAGCAATGAGCAGTTCTTC. It yields the protein CASSVEGQGSNEQFF.